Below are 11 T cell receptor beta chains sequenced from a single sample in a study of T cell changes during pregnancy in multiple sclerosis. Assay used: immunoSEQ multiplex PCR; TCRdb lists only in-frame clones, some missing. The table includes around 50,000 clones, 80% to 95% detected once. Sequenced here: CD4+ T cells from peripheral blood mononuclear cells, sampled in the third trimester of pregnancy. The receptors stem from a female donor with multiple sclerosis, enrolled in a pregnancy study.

The CDR3 sequence is CASSLMGRDSGEQYF. The DNA for the CDR3 is TGTGCCAGCAGTTTAATGGGCCGGGACTCTGGCGAGCAGTACTTC. The gene calls are TRBV28 and TRBJ2-7, with a possible D match to TRBD2 (6 bases). V was pared by 2 bases and J by 6 bases, with 17 bases between. CDR3 length: 15 residues. CDR1 is MDHEN, CDR2 SYDVKM, per germline.

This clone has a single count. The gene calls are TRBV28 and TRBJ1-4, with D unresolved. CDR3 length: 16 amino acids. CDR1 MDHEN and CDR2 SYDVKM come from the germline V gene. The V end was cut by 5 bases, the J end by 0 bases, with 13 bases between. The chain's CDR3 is CASSPPSVATNEKLFF. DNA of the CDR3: TGTGCCAGCAGTCCCCCCTCAGTGGCAACTAATGAAAAACTGTTTTTT.

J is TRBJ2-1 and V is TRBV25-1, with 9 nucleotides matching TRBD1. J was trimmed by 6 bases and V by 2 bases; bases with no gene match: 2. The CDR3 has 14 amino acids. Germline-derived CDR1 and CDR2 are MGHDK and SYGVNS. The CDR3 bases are TGTGCCAGCAGTGAAGGGGGACAGGGCAATGAGCAGTTCTTC. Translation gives CASSEGGQGNEQFF.

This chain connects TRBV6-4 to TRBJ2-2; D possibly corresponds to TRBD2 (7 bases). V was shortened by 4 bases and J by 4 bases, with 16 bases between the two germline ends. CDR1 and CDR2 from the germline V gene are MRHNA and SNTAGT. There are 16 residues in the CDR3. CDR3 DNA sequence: TGTGCCAGCAGTGCTACCCCGGCGGGGGCCACCGGGGAGCTGTTTTTT. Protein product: CASSATPAGATGELFF.

CDR3 bases: TGTGCCAGCAGCGTAGCGGACAGCGGAAGGAATGAGCAGTTCTTC. Protein product: CASSVADSGRNEQFF. The genes are TRBV9 and TRBJ2-1; TRBD1 might be the D (6 bases). Germline loops: CDR1 SGDLS, CDR2 YYNGEE. The germline V and J ends were trimmed by 0 bases and 7 bases, with 14 bases remaining between them. The CDR3 is made up of 15 amino acids.

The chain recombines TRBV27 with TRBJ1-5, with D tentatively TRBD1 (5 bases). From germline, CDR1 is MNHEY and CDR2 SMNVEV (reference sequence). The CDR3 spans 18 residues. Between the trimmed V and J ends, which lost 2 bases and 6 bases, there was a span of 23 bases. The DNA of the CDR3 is TGTGCCAGCAGTTTAGGGGGGAACTCAGGGAGGCTAAGTCAGCCCCAGCATTTT. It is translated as CASSLGGNSGRLSQPQHF.

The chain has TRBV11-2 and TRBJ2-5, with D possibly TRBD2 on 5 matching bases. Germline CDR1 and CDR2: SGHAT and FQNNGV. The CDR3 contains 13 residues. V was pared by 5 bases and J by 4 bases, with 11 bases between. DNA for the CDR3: TGTGCCAGCAGCCCCCGAGGGCCAGAGACCCAGTACTTC. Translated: CASSPRGPETQYF.

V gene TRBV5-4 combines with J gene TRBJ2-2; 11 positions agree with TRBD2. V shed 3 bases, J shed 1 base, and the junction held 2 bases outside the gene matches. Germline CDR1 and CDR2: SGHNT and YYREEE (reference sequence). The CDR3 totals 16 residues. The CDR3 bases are TGTGCCAGCAGCTCTACTAGCGGGAGGAACACCGGGGAGCTGTTTTTT. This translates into CASSSTSGRNTGELFF.

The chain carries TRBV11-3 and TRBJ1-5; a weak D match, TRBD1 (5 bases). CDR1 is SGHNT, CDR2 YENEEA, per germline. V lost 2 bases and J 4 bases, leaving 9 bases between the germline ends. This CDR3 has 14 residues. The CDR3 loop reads CASSLRQLNQPQHF. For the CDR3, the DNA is TGTGCCAGCAGCTTACGACAGTTAAATCAGCCCCAGCATTTT.

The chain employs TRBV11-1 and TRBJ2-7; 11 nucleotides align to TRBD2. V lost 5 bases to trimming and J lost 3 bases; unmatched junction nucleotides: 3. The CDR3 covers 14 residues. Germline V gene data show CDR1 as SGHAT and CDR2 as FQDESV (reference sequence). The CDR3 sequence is CASSITSGSYEQYF. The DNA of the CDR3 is TGTGCCAGCAGCATTACTAGCGGGAGCTACGAGCAGTACTTC.

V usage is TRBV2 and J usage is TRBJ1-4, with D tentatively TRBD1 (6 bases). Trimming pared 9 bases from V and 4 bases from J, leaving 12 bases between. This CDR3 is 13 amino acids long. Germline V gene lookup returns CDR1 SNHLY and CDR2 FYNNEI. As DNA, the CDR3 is TGTGCCAGTCGACAGGCCTATAATGAAAAACTGTTTTTT. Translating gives CASRQAYNEKLFF.